This TCR beta chain originates from a study of blood T cell repertoires in COVID-19. Study summary: Samples came from the United States, Italy and Spain, spanning acute and convalescent COVID-19. The cDNA or gDNA used as material had been derived from T cells, B-cell-depleted T cells, or PBMCs.

Assay used: immunoSEQ multiplex PCR; TCRdb lists only in-frame clones, some missing. The sample has some 200,000 clones; roughly 80% are singletons. This CDR3 is 18 amino acids long. The V gene lost 1 base and the J gene lost 5 bases, with 23 bases spanning the gap. The germline V gene encodes CDR1 LNHDA and CDR2 SQIVND (reference sequence). This TCR was sampled from a woman aged 70-85 years with COVID-19, enrolled during active disease. This sequence joins TRBV19 and TRBJ2-5; D may be TRBD2 (6 bases). Sequencing was carried out using peripheral blood. The CDR3 sequence is CASSIGGTSGRSWETQYF. The CDR3 region has the DNA TGTGCCAGTAGTATAGGTGGGACTTCGGGGCGAAGCTGGGAGACCCAGTACTTC.